One and the same sample provided the 19 T cell receptor beta chains below, sequenced in a study of T cell changes during pregnancy in multiple sclerosis. Using immunoSEQ multiplex PCR, the repertoire was profiled, and TCRdb retains in-frame clones only, with some absent. The table lists some 70,000 clones, about 90% of them singletons. Here the sequenced sample was peripheral blood, taken after pregnancy. These receptors all stem from a female donor in good health, enrolled as a control in a pregnancy study.

This rearrangement joins TRBV30 to TRBJ2-1, with 8 positions matching TRBD2. The trim removed 8 bases at V and 8 bases at J, leaving 11 bases unmatched. The CDR3 totals 13 residues. Germline-derived CDR1 and CDR2 are GTSNPN and SVGIG (reference sequence). The CDR3 reads CARREGRVDEQFF. The CDR3 DNA reads as TGTGCCCGCCGGGAGGGCCGGGTGGATGAGCAGTTCTTC. The full variable domain, in which reference TRBV30 and TRBJ2-1 provide the parts outside the CDR3, is SQTIHQWPATLVQPVGSPLSLECTVEGTSNPNLYWYRQAAGRGLQLLFYSVGIGQISSEVPQNLSASRPQDRQFILSSKKLLLSDSGFYLCARREGRVDEQFFGPGTRLTVL.

The chain is built from TRBV19 and TRBJ2-3; 10 positions agree with TRBD2. V shed 3 bases, J shed 5 bases, and the junction held 11 bases outside the gene matches. Germline assignment: CDR1 LNHDA and CDR2 SQIVND (reference sequence). CDR3 size: 17 residues. The CDR3 here is CASSMGLAGAGGDTQYF. The CDR3 nucleotides read TGTGCCAGTAGTATGGGGCTAGCGGGGGCGGGAGGAGATACGCAGTATTTT.

V and J are TRBV25-1 and TRBJ1-1; TRBD1 aligns across 10 bases. This CDR3 is built from 15 residues. Germline V gene data show CDR1 as MGHDK and CDR2 as SYGVNS. Trimming took 7 bases from V and 4 from J; bases not matched to a gene: 9. CDR3 DNA: TGTGCCAGCACAGGGGACAGGGGCAAGCGCACTGAAGCTTTCTTT. It translates to CASTGDRGKRTEAFF.

J is TRBJ2-7 and V is TRBV28; D remains ambiguous. Germline V gene data show CDR1 as MDHEN and CDR2 as SYDVKM. Trimming cost V 10 bases and J 4 bases, with 20 bases left between them. The CDR3 consists of 14 residues. CDR3 region: CATGWVQKLYEQYF. The CDR3 coding sequence is TGTGCCACCGGTTGGGTACAGAAACTTTACGAGCAGTACTTC.

This sequence joins TRBV15 and TRBJ1-5, with 8 bases that match TRBD1. The germline V gene has CDR1 LNHNV and CDR2 YYDKDF (reference sequence). CDR3 length: 17 residues. After removal of 1 base from V and 6 bases from J, the junction contained 11 bases not matched to a gene. The CDR3 nucleotides are TGTGCCACCAGCAGAGCGAGGACAGGGTCGGCCGGTCAGCCCCAGCATTTT. It is translated as CATSRARTGSAGQPQHF.

The chain links TRBV28 to TRBJ1-2; no firm D call. Per germline, CDR1 MDHEN and CDR2 SYDVKM. The CDR3 spans 16 residues. The V and J ends lost 3 bases and 7 bases respectively, with 21 bases between them. CDR3 nucleotides: TGTGCCAGCAGTTTCTTGGGAGCCCTTCCGGAGGCTGGCTACACCTTC. Translation gives CASSFLGALPEAGYTF.

This sequence joins TRBV29-1 and TRBJ2-5; no clear D gene. The end of the DNA fits TRBJ2-7 better, so the J call may be wrong. Germline loops: CDR1 SQVTM, CDR2 ANQGSEA. This CDR3 comprises 13 residues. CDR3 in DNA: TGCAGCGTTGAAAGTAGCTCCGGCTACGAGCAGTACTTC. Protein: CSVESSSGYEQYF.

This chain uses TRBV5-1 with TRBJ2-1; TRBD2 agrees at 9 bases. The trim removed 6 bases at V and 3 bases at J, leaving 10 bases unmatched. CDR1 is SGHRS, CDR2 YFSETQ, per germline. CDR3 size: 16 residues. The CDR3 nucleotides are TGCGCCAGCATCCAACGACTAGCGGCCATCTACAATGAGCAGTTCTTC. Encoded protein: CASIQRLAAIYNEQFF.

V usage is TRBV11-2 and J usage is TRBJ2-3, with D unresolved. The CDR3 is 11 residues long. Germline CDR1 is SGHAT and CDR2 is FQNNGV. V lost 5 bases and J 2 bases, leaving 2 bases between the germline ends. The CDR3 nucleotides are TGTGCCAGCAGCCTCACAGATACGCAGTATTTT. It codes for CASSLTDTQYF.

The gene calls are TRBV6-5 and TRBJ1-1, with D uncertain. Per the germline V gene, CDR1 is MNHEY and CDR2 is SVGAGI. The CDR3 has 14 residues. V lost 2 bases to trimming and J lost 4 bases, with 11 bases between them. The CDR3, as DNA: TGTGCCAGCAGTTACGGGGTAGGACTCACTGAAGCTTTCTTT. Protein: CASSYGVGLTEAFF.

The V and J genes are TRBV18 and TRBJ1-3, with a possible D match to TRBD1 (6 bases). Between the trimmed V and J ends, which lost 6 bases and 0 bases, there was a span of 18 bases. There are 17 residues in the CDR3. Germline V gene lookup returns CDR1 KGHSH and CDR2 LQKENI. CDR3 sequence reads: CASSLRPTGSSGNTIYF. The CDR3, as DNA: TGTGCCAGCTCTTTGAGACCGACAGGCAGCTCTGGAAACACCATATATTTT.

The CDR3 bases are TGCGCCAGCAGCCCCGGGACTGCGACGCGGGAGCAGTTCTTC. It specifies CASSPGTATREQFF. V gene TRBV5-1 combines with J gene TRBJ2-1; D might be TRBD2 (6 bases). V was clipped by 4 bases and J by 10 bases, with 18 bases between them. The CDR3 sequence is 14 residues long. The germline CDR1 and CDR2 sequences are SGHRS and YFSETQ.

The chain links TRBV6-1 to TRBJ1-5, with no clear D. V dropped 4 bases and J dropped 5 bases, with 15 bases sitting between them. The CDR3 is 15 residues long. Per the germline V gene, CDR1 is MNHNS and CDR2 is SASEGT. DNA of the CDR3: TGTGCCAGCAGTGTCCAAAGAGAGATCGATCAGCCCCAGCATTTT. This encodes CASSVQREIDQPQHF.

V usage is TRBV27 and J usage is TRBJ2-2, with 9 bases fitting TRBD2. The length of the CDR3 is 15 residues. The V and J ends lost 4 bases and 4 bases, in that order; junction bases with no gene match: 4. Germline V gene data show CDR1 as MNHEY and CDR2 as SMNVEV (reference sequence). Here the CDR3 DNA reads TGTGCCAGCAGTTCCGGGCGGGGGGGCACCGGGGAGCTGTTTTTT. The encoded protein is CASSSGRGGTGELFF.

The J gene is TRBJ2-3, the V gene TRBV19, with TRBD2 matching 7 bases. The CDR3 totals 16 residues. V was pared by 6 bases and J by 6 bases, with 15 bases of the junction left unmatched. CDR1 and CDR2 from the germline V gene are LNHDA and SQIVND (reference sequence). The DNA for the CDR3 is TGTGCCAGTAGCCCTATTCTAGCGGTGGGGTCGGATACGCAGTATTTT. This sequence encodes CASSPILAVGSDTQYF.

The chain recombines TRBV19 with TRBJ1-4; no clear D. The CDR3 covers 15 residues. Germline CDR1 and CDR2: LNHDA and SQIVND (reference sequence). Trimming took 5 bases from V and 0 from J, leaving 10 bases between them. CDR3 DNA: TGTGCCAGTAGTGCAACCCGCGCAACTAATGAAAAACTGTTTTTT. Protein sequence: CASSATRATNEKLFF.

J is TRBJ2-5 and V is TRBV5-8; 8 bases fit TRBD2. The junction had 12 bases not matched to a gene; V was cut back by 0 bases and J by 5 bases. Germline loops: CDR1 SGHTS, CDR2 YDEGEE. The CDR3 sequence is 17 residues long. The CDR3 nucleotides are TGTGCCAGCAGCTTGGACCTCGGGGGGGCGTATAGGGAGACCCAGTACTTC. As protein: CASSLDLGGAYRETQYF. Complete variable domain (other parts from reference TRBV5-8 and TRBJ2-5): EAGVTQSPTHLIKTRGQQATLRCSPISGHTSVYWYQQALGLGLQFLLWYDEGEERNRGNFPPRFSGRQFPNYSSELNVNALELEDSALYLCASSLDLGGAYRETQYFGPGTRLLVL.

The chain carries TRBV7-2 and TRBJ1-1, with D possibly TRBD1 on 6 matching bases. The V and J ends lost 2 bases and 4 bases respectively, with 11 bases between them. There are 14 residues in the CDR3. Germline V gives CDR1 SGHTA, CDR2 FQGNSA. CDR3 in DNA: TGTGCCAGCAGCTTAAAGACAGGAAGCACTGAAGCTTTCTTT. It translates to CASSLKTGSTEAFF.

This chain uses TRBV7-9 with TRBJ2-3, with D hard to call. Germline values: CDR1 SEHNR, CDR2 FQNEAQ (reference sequence). The CDR3 contains 15 residues. The germline V and J ends were trimmed by 0 bases and 5 bases, with 12 bases remaining between them. CDR3 loop: CASSLAILDEDTQYF. The CDR3, as DNA: TGTGCCAGCAGCTTAGCGATCCTAGACGAAGATACGCAGTATTTT.